This entry concerns a single T cell receptor (beta chain). Antigen: not known. The sample comes from a study of PD-1 blockade in classical Hodgkin lymphoma. Study in general: The study gave patients nivolumab 3 mg/kg intravenously every 2 weeks. General study points: Underlying causes for the observed repertoire differences were not defined, possibly disease activity or prior therapy. TCR diversity at baseline was reported to be reduced in newly diagnosed patients relative to healthy donors.

Time point noted: cycle 4 day 1 (C4D1), after more than 5 weeks of nivolumab. Relapse after autologous stem cell transplantation occurred in every patient, and brentuximab vedotin exposure varied. Produced via immunoSEQ multiplex PCR; TCRdb's table is partial and in-frame only. The data contain around 65,000 clones, nearly 90% of them seen just once; the ten biggest clones take up roughly 8.8%. The germline V gene encodes CDR1 MNHNY and CDR2 SVGAGI (reference sequence). V was cut by 4 bases and J by 4 bases, with 8 bases left in between. The CDR3 sequence is 13 residues long. The sample consisted of peripheral blood mononuclear cells (PBMCs), taken before the fourth cycle of nivolumab. The chain links TRBV6-6 to TRBJ1-5; no firm D call. The clonotype was recovered from a human donor with classical Hodgkin lymphoma. In nucleotides, the CDR3 is TGTGCCAGCAGTTTTCGGGAGAATCAGCCCCAGCATTTT. Protein sequence: CASSFRENQPQHF.